Here is one T cell receptor (beta chain) with its context. Antigen unknown. Healthy donors of bone marrow made up the group. The PCR ran on 60 Vbeta and 13 Jbeta primers. Assay: immunoSEQ multiplex PCR; the TCRdb copy retains only in-frame clones and omits some. The sample has 40,000 to 45,000 clones, more than 45% seen once. Germline CDR1 and CDR2: MNHNS and SASEGT. The CDR3 has 14 residues. V lost 6 bases, J lost 3 bases, and 13 bases lay in between. This sample was included in a study of cytomegalovirus exposure and HLA in healthy donors. Study at large: Of the donors genotyped, 398 in all, 80% to 85% fell in the Caucasian-associated ancestry cluster. Study observations and caveats: Confirmation was obtained in vitro that a few CMV-associated chains are specific for CMV antigens. Most of the TCR beta V segments (in an earlier analysis) were productive either about 87% or about 30% of the time.

The rearrangement links TRBV6-1 to TRBJ2-3, with D hard to call. Sequencing was carried out using PBMCs. The sequence was collected from a man in his 60s in good health and CMV-seronegative. The CDR3 here is CASSEKLLTDTQYF. CDR3 nucleotide sequence: TGTGCCAGCAGCGAAAAGCTGCTGACAGATACGCAGTATTTT.